This T cell receptor beta chain was sequenced for a study of identical twins. Trimming cost V 3 bases and J 9 bases, with 24 bases left between them. The CDR3 sequence is 16 residues long. Germline V CDR1 and CDR2: MDHEN, SYDVKM. Using its own MiXCR run on the 5' RACE reads, TCRdb lists one record per CDR3 protein. The sample consists of about 530,000 distinct CDR3 sequences, nearly 15% of them appearing once. Regarding the study as a whole: Analyses based on zero insertions could be partly confounded by invariant MAIT and iNKT cells. Carriage of fewer insertions was seen in abundant cord blood beta clonotypes, whereas memory repertoires showed none.

This clonotype showed up just a few times. The antigen is unknown. The sample was also linked to a second study, of yellow fever vaccine responses in identical twins. That paper notes: Twins' vaccine T cell response reportedly gave the appearance of partial convergence and partial personalization.

The sample comprised CD4+ T cells sorted from blood. The source of this sequence is a woman in her late teens or twenties in good health. The chain joins TRBV28 to TRBJ2-7, with TRBD1 as a possible D gene (5 bases). CDR3 sequence: CASSFTGALRWIGQYF. In DNA form, the CDR3 reads TGTGCCAGCAGTTTTACTGGGGCGTTGAGATGGATCGGGCAGTACTTC.